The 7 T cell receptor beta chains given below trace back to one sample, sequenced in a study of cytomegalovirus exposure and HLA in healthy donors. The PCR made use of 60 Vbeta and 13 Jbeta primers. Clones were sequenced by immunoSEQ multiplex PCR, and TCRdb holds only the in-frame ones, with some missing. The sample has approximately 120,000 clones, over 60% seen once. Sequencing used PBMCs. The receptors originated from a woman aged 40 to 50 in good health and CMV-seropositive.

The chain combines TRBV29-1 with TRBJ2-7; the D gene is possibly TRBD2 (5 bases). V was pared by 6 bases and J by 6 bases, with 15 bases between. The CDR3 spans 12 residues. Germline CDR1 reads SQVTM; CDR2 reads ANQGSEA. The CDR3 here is CSVERGFSEQYF. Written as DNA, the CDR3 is TGCAGCGTGGAGAGAGGGTTCTCCGAGCAGTACTTC.

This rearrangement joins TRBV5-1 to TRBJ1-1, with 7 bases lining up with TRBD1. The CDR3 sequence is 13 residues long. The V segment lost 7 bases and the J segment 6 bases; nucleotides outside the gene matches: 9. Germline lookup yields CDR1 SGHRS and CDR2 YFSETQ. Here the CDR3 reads CASSQGGTPEAFF. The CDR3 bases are TGCGCCAGCTCCCAGGGGGGAACACCTGAAGCTTTCTTT.

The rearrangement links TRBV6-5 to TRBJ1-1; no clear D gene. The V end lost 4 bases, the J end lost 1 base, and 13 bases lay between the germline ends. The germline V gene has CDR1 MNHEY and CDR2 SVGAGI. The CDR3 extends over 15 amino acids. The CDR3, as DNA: TGTGCCAGCAGTTTTTCCGCGAGAACGAACACTGAAGCTTTCTTT. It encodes CASSFSARTNTEAFF.

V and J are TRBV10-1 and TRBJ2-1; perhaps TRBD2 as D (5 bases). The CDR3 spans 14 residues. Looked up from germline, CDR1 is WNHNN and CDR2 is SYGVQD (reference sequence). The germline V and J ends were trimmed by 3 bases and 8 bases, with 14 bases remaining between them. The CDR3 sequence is CASSDEFKEDEQFF. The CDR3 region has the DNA TGCGCCAGCAGTGATGAGTTTAAGGAGGATGAGCAGTTCTTC.

CDR3 region: CASSQIISGSYEQYF. In DNA form, the CDR3 reads TGCGCCAGCAGCCAAATTATTAGCGGTTCCTACGAGCAGTACTTC. J is TRBJ2-7 and V is TRBV4-1, with D perhaps matching TRBD2 (6 bases). Trimming removed 2 bases from V and 1 base from J, with 12 bases in between. The CDR3 is made up of 15 amino acids. Germline V gene sequence: CDR1 MGHRA, CDR2 YSYEKL.

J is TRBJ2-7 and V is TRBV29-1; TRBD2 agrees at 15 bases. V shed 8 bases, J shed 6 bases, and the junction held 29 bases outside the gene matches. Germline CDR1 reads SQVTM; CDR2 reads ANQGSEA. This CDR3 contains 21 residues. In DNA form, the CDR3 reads TGCAGCTCCCTTAATAGAGGTGGGCGGACTAGCGGGAGGGCAGTCTTTGGCGAGCAGTACTTC. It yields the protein CSSLNRGGRTSGRAVFGEQYF.

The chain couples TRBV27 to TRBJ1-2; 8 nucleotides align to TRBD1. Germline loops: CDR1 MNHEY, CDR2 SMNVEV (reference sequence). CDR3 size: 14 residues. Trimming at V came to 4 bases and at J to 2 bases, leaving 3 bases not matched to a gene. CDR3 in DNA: TGTGCCAGCAGTTATCGGACAGGGAACTATGGCTACACCTTC. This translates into CASSYRTGNYGYTF.